The 22 T cell receptor beta chains below come from one sample, sequenced in a study of T cell changes during pregnancy in multiple sclerosis. The repertoire was sequenced with immunoSEQ multiplex PCR; TCRdb's copy has only in-frame clones and lacks some. The table shows about 71,000 clones, with roughly 91% occurring only once. Sequenced here: CD8+ T cells from peripheral blood mononuclear cells, sampled before pregnancy. The receptors were sampled from a female donor with multiple sclerosis, enrolled in a pregnancy study.

The chain combines TRBV27 with TRBJ1-1; possibly TRBD1 for D (6 bases). The CDR3 runs 14 residues. Germline CDR1 is MNHEY and CDR2 is SMNVEV (reference sequence). V lost 2 bases to trimming and J lost 5 bases, with 12 bases between them. The DNA of the CDR3 is TGTGCCAGCAGTTTAAGGGGGAGGGTTACTGAAGCTTTCTTT. Its protein product is CASSLRGRVTEAFF.

The V and J genes are TRBV14 and TRBJ2-1; possibly TRBD2 for D (5 bases). V was cut by 2 bases and J by 3 bases, with 14 bases left in between. The CDR3 runs to 16 residues. Germline V gives CDR1 SGHDN, CDR2 FVKESK. The CDR3 sequence is CASSQFSASFYNEQFF. The CDR3 nucleotides read TGTGCCAGCAGCCAATTCTCGGCTAGCTTCTACAATGAGCAGTTCTTC.

V and J are TRBV13 and TRBJ2-5, with TRBD2 matching 7 bases. The CDR3 loop spans 15 amino acids. V lost 3 bases, J lost 5 bases, and 9 bases stayed unmatched. CDR1 is PRHDT, CDR2 FYEKMQ, per germline (reference sequence). The CDR3 sequence is CASSFIREGLETQYF. The DNA for the CDR3 is TGTGCCAGCAGCTTTATAAGGGAGGGGTTGGAGACCCAGTACTTC.

The genes are TRBV15 and TRBJ2-1, with D possibly matching TRBD2 (7 bases). The CDR3 extends over 16 amino acids. The germline V gene encodes CDR1 LNHNV and CDR2 YYDKDF (reference sequence). Trimming removed 4 bases from V and 2 bases from J, with 15 bases in between. The CDR3 here is CATSTGRTVPYNEQFF. In nucleotides, the CDR3 is TGTGCCACCAGCACCGGGAGGACAGTGCCCTACAATGAGCAGTTCTTC.

A note on this clone: One end of the junction varies from germline; a read error may be responsible. The chain links TRBV7-7 to TRBJ1-1; unclear D gene. From germline, CDR1 is SSHAT and CDR2 FNYEAQ (reference sequence). The CDR3 has 13 residues. For the CDR3, the DNA is TGTGCTAGCAGCTTAGTTCCAGGCGATGAAGCTTTCTTT. This sequence encodes CASSLVPGDEAFF.

The J gene is TRBJ2-2, the V gene TRBV11-1, with 8 bases that match TRBD2. V lost 8 bases, J lost 1 base, and 9 bases stayed unmatched. This CDR3 has 16 residues. Germline V CDR1 and CDR2: SGHAT, FQDESV (reference sequence). CDR3 protein: CASVTRGGLNTGELFF. The CDR3 bases are TGTGCCAGCGTAACCCGGGGGGGTTTGAACACCGGGGAGCTGTTTTTT.

This clone came up many times. The chain carries TRBV5-6 and TRBJ1-1; D not certain. The CDR3 totals 13 residues. The ends were cut back, 0 bases at V and 1 base at J, with 4 bases in the middle. Per the germline V gene, CDR1 is SGHDT and CDR2 is YYEEEE. CDR3: CASSLGRNTEAFF. In DNA form, the CDR3 reads TGTGCCAGCAGCTTGGGTCGGAACACTGAAGCTTTCTTT.

The chain links TRBV9 to TRBJ2-3; 7 nucleotides agree with TRBD1. Germline CDR1 is SGDLS and CDR2 is YYNGEE. The CDR3 has 14 residues. With V trimmed by 0 bases and J by 5 bases, 3 bases remained unmatched. CDR3 region: CASSVANRGDTQYF. The CDR3 DNA follows: TGTGCCAGCAGCGTAGCTAACAGGGGAGATACGCAGTATTTT.

This chain connects TRBV27 to TRBJ1-4, with 7 bases fitting TRBD1. There are 16 residues in the CDR3. The ends lost 2 bases at V and 6 bases at J; junction bases unmatched: 9. The germline CDR1 and CDR2 sequences are MNHEY and SMNVEV (reference sequence). Here the CDR3 reads CASSLGFGRGDEKLFF. The CDR3 coding sequence is TGTGCCAGCAGTTTAGGCTTCGGCAGGGGGGATGAAAAACTGTTTTTT.

This chain links TRBV4-1 with TRBJ2-7; the D gene is possibly TRBD1 (6 bases). This CDR3 spans 15 amino acids. Germline V gives CDR1 MGHRA, CDR2 YSYEKL. Trimming took 4 bases from V and 0 from J, leaving 13 bases between them. CDR3 DNA sequence: TGCGCCAGCAGCCTCAAACAGGGAAGCTCCTACGAGCAGTACTTC. Translating it yields CASSLKQGSSYEQYF.

CDR3 DNA sequence: TGTGCCTGGAATTCAGGGGCTAGTCCTGAAGCTTTCTTT. This codes for CAWNSGASPEAFF. The chain recombines TRBV30 with TRBJ1-1; the D gene is possibly TRBD1 (6 bases). Germline CDR1 reads GTSNPN; CDR2 reads SVGIG (reference sequence). This CDR3 spans 13 amino acids. V was pared by 4 bases and J by 6 bases, with 15 bases between.

The V and J genes are TRBV9 and TRBJ1-2, with 7 bases lining up with TRBD1. The ends lost 3 bases at V and 1 base at J; junction bases unmatched: 12. The CDR3 spans 17 residues. Germline assignment: CDR1 SGDLS and CDR2 YYNGEE. CDR3 residues: CASSDDRAERSNYGYTF. CDR3 nucleotide sequence: TGTGCCAGCAGCGATGACAGGGCGGAAAGGAGTAACTATGGCTACACCTTC.

The genes are TRBV29-1 and TRBJ2-7; a weak D match, TRBD2 (5 bases). Trimming removed 2 bases from V and 6 bases from J, with 20 bases in between. In germline, CDR1 is SQVTM, CDR2 ANQGSEA. The CDR3 has 15 amino acids. CDR3 amino acids: CSVESREGSFLEQYF. Written as DNA, the CDR3 is TGCAGCGTTGAAAGTCGGGAAGGGTCTTTCCTCGAGCAGTACTTC.

This chain links TRBV10-3 with TRBJ2-5, with 7 bases fitting TRBD2. CDR3 length: 13 residues. The trim removed 10 bases at V and 9 bases at J, leaving 14 bases unmatched. CDR1 and CDR2 from the germline V gene are ENHRY and SYGVKD. CDR3 in amino acids: CATGLDQDVPQYF. CDR3 in DNA: TGTGCCACCGGACTAGACCAAGATGTTCCCCAGTACTTC.

V usage is TRBV7-3 and J usage is TRBJ2-5, with 9 nucleotides matching TRBD2. Germline V gene sequence: CDR1 SGHTA, CDR2 FQGTGA. Trimming took 1 base from V and 4 from J; bases not matched to a gene: 7. CDR3 size: 16 residues. CDR3 DNA: TGTGCCAGCAGCTTAATCGGCGCGGGGGGGCGAGAGACCCAGTACTTC. It is translated as CASSLIGAGGRETQYF.

CDR3 bases: TGCGCCAGCAGCCTAAAGATAGGGGAAGGTGGCTACACCTTC. This codes for CASSLKIGEGGYTF. V gene TRBV4-1 combines with J gene TRBJ1-2, with D perhaps matching TRBD1 (5 bases). The germline gives CDR1 MGHRA, CDR2 YSYEKL. V lost 4 bases and J lost 7, with 16 bases in between. The CDR3 is made up of 14 amino acids.

This chain uses TRBV12-5 with TRBJ2-7, with D uncertain. From germline, CDR1 is LGHNT and CDR2 FRNRAP. Trimming stripped 6 bases from V and 5 bases from J, with 11 bases between. This CDR3 contains 12 residues. The CDR3 sequence: CASGPVDNEQYF. Here the CDR3 DNA reads TGTGCTAGTGGGCCGGTCGACAACGAGCAGTACTTC.

The chain carries TRBV7-5 and TRBJ2-3; TRBD1, the table's D call, was not compared with the DNA. TRBV7-5 is annotated as a pseudogene. This CDR3 is 15 amino acids long. The CDR3 reads CARSNHRVHTDTQYF. CDR3 nucleotides: TGTGCCAGAAGCAACCACAGGGTGCACACAGATACGCAGTATTTT.

The chain has TRBV5-1 and TRBJ2-6; TRBD1 aligns across 8 bases. Germline trimming cut 5 bases from V and 0 bases from J; bases unmatched to any gene: 13. The CDR3 totals 19 residues. The germline gives CDR1 SGHRS, CDR2 YFSETQ. The CDR3 sequence: CASSPFSGTGNSGANVLTF. CDR3 in DNA: TGCGCCAGCAGTCCTTTCTCCGGGACAGGAAACTCTGGGGCCAACGTCCTGACTTTC.

The gene calls are TRBV25-1 and TRBJ2-3; 10 positions match TRBD2. CDR3 size: 18 residues. Germline V gene data show CDR1 as MGHDK and CDR2 as SYGVNS. V trimming: 3 bases; J trimming: 0 bases; junction bases outside the gene matches: 9. CDR3 residues: CASSDSLAGGPSTDTQYF. In DNA form, the CDR3 reads TGTGCCAGCAGTGATTCGTTAGCGGGGGGCCCTAGCACAGATACGCAGTATTTT.

The chain links TRBV5-6 to TRBJ2-1, with D perhaps matching TRBD1 (6 bases). Germline V gene sequence: CDR1 SGHDT, CDR2 YYEEEE. The CDR3 totals 13 residues. The germline V and J ends were trimmed by 4 bases and 4 bases, with 9 bases remaining between them. The CDR3 protein is CASSTGTYNEQFF. CDR3 DNA sequence: TGTGCCAGCAGCACCGGGACATACAATGAGCAGTTCTTC.

The table lists this clone with a count of one. The chain is built from TRBV9 and TRBJ1-2; D is undetermined. V was trimmed by 2 bases and J by 8 bases, leaving 22 bases between them. Per germline, CDR1 SGDLS and CDR2 YYNGEE. This CDR3 has 16 amino acids. This CDR3 is CASSVEPGAEGGGYTF. As DNA, the CDR3 is TGTGCCAGCAGCGTGGAACCTGGAGCCGAGGGAGGGGGCTACACCTTC. The full variable domain, with the rest looked up from reference TRBV9 and TRBJ1-2, is DSGVTQTPKHLITATGQRVTLRCSPRSGDLSVYWYQQSLDQGLQFLIQYYNGEERAKGNILERFSAQQFPDLHSELNLSSLELGDSALYFCASSVEPGAEGGGYTFGSGTRLTVV.